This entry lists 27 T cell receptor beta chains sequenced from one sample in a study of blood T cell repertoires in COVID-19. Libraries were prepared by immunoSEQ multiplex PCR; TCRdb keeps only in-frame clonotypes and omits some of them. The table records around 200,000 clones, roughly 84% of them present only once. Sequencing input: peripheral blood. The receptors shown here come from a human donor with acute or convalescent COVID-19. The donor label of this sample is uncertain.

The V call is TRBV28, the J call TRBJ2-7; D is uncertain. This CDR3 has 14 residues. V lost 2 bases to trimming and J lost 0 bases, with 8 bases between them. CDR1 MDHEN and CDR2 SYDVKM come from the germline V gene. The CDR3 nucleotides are TGTGCCAGCAGTTTAATCGGGTACTCCTACGAGCAGTACTTC. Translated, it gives CASSLIGYSYEQYF.

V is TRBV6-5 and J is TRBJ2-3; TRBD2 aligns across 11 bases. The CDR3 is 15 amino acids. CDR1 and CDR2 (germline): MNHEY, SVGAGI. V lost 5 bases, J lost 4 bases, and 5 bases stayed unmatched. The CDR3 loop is CASSILAGEPDTQYF. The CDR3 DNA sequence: TGTGCCAGCAGTATACTAGCGGGGGAACCAGATACGCAGTATTTT.

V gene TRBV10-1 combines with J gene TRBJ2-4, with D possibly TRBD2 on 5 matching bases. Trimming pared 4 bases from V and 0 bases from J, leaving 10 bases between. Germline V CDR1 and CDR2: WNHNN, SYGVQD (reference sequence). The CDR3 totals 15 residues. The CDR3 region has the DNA TGCGCCAGCAGTGCGGGGATTTCAGCCAAAAACATTCAGTACTTC. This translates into CASSAGISAKNIQYF.

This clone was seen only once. The CDR3 DNA is TGTGCCAGCAGCAAAGGGGTAGCGGAGTACCAAGAGACCCAGTACTTC. Its protein is CASSKGVAEYQETQYF. V and J are TRBV3-1 (or the pseudogene TRBV3-2) and TRBJ2-5, with D maybe TRBD2 (6 bases). In germline, CDR1 is LGHDT, CDR2 YNNKEL (reference sequence). CDR3 length: 16 residues. Trimming took off 5 bases at V and 0 bases at J, with 16 bases between the two ends.

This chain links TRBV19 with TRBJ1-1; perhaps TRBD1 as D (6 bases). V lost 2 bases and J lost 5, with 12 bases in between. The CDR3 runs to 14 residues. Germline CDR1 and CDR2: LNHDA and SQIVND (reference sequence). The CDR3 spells CASSIQGRGTEAFF. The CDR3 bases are TGTGCCAGTAGTATACAGGGGAGGGGAACTGAAGCTTTCTTT. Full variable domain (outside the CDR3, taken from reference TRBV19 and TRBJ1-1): DGGITQSPKYLFRKEGQNVTLSCEQNLNHDAMYWYRQDPGQGLRLIYYSQIVNDFQKGDIAEGYSVSREKKESFPLTVTSAQKNPTAFYLCASSIQGRGTEAFFGQGTRLTVV.

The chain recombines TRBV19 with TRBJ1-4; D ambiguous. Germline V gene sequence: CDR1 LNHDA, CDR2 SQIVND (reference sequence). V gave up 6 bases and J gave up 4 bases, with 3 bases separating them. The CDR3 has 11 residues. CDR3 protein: CASSYNEKLFF. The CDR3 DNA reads TGTGCCAGTAGCTATAATGAAAAACTGTTTTTT.

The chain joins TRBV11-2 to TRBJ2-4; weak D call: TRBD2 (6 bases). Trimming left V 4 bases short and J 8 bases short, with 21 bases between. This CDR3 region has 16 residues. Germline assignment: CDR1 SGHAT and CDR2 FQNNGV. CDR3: CASSSNPRSEGDIQYF. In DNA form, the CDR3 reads TGTGCCAGCAGCTCTAACCCGCGCTCGGAGGGCGACATTCAGTACTTC. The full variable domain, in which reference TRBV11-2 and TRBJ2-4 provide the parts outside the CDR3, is EAGVAQSPRYKIIEKRQSVAFWCNPISGHATLYWYQQILGQGPKLLIQFQNNGVVDDSQLPKDRFSAERLKGVDSTLKIQPAKLEDSAVYLCASSSNPRSEGDIQYFGAGTRLSVL.

The CDR3 is CASSRNSGGGGYEQYF. DNA of the CDR3: TGTGCCAGCAGCCGGAATAGCGGGGGGGGTGGCTACGAGCAGTACTTC. The chain combines TRBV3-1 (or the pseudogene TRBV3-2) with TRBJ2-7; 11 nucleotides align to TRBD2. The CDR3 loop spans 16 amino acids. The V and J ends lost 4 bases and 3 bases, in that order; junction bases with no gene match: 8. The germline gives CDR1 LGHDT, CDR2 YNNKEL (reference sequence).

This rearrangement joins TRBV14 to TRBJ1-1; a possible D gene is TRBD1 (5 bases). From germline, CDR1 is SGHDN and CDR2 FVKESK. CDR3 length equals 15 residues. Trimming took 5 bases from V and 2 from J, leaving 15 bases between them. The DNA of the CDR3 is TGTGCCAGCAGCGCCTATCGCCAGGGTAACACTGAAGCTTTCTTT. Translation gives CASSAYRQGNTEAFF.

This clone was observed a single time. This chain's CDR3 is CASSVEGSNNEQFF. The CDR3 DNA reads TGTGCCAGCAGTGTTGAGGGCTCGAACAATGAGCAGTTCTTC. The chain has TRBV2 and TRBJ2-1, with D possibly matching TRBD2 (5 bases). Germline V CDR1 and CDR2: SNHLY, FYNNEI. The CDR3 runs to 14 residues. Between the trimmed V and J ends, which lost 4 bases and 5 bases, there was a span of 12 bases.

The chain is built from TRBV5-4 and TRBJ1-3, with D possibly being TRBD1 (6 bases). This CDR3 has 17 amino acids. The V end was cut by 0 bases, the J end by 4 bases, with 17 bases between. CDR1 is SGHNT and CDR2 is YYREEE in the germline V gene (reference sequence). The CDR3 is CASSLGSRGGNGNTIYF. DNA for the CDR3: TGTGCCAGCAGCTTGGGCTCTCGGGGGGGCAACGGAAACACCATATATTTT. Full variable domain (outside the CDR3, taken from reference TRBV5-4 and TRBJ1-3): ETGVTQSPTHLIKTRGQQVTLRCSSQSGHNTVSWYQQALGQGPQFIFQYYREEENGRGNFPPRFSGLQFPNYSSELNVNALELDDSALYLCASSLGSRGGNGNTIYFGEGSWLTVV.

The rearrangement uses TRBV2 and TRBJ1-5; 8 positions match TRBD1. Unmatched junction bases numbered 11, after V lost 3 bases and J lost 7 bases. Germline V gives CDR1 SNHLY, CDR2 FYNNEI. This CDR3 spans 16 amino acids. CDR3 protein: CASSEGTGTTGQPQHF. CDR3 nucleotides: TGTGCCAGCAGTGAGGGGACAGGCACAACAGGGCAGCCCCAGCATTTT.

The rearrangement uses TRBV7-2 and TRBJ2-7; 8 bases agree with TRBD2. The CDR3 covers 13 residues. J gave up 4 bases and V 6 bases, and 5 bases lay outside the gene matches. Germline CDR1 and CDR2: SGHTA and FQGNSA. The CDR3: CASSLSGTYEQYF. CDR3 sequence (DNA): TGTGCCAGCAGTCTTAGCGGGACTTACGAGCAGTACTTC.

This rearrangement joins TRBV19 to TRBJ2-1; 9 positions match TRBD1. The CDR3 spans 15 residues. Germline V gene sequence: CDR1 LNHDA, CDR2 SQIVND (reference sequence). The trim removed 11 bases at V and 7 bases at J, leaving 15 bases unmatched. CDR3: CASTQGATTWNEQFF. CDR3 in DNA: TGTGCCTCGACACAGGGGGCGACTACGTGGAATGAGCAGTTCTTC.

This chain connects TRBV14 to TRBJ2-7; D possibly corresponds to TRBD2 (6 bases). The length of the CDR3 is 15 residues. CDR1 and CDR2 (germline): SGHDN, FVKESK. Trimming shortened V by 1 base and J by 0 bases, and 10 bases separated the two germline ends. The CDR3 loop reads CASSQGGKGSYEQYF. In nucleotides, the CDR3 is TGTGCCAGCAGCCAAGGCGGGAAGGGCTCCTACGAGCAGTACTTC. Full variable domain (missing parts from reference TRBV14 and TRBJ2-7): EAGVTQFPSHSVIEKGQTVTLRCDPISGHDNLYWYRRVMGKEIKFLLHFVKESKQDESGMPNNRFLAERTGGTYSTLKVQPAELEDSGVYFCASSQGGKGSYEQYFGPGTRLTVT.

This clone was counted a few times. CDR3 coding DNA: TGTGCCAGCAGCCAAGGACTAGCGGGAGTACAAGAGCAGTACTTC. This gives the protein CASSQGLAGVQEQYF. This chain joins TRBV14 and TRBJ2-7; 12 positions agree with TRBD2. J gave up 7 bases and V 1 base, and 5 bases lay outside the gene matches. The CDR3 runs to 15 residues. The V gene's germline CDR1 is SGHDN and CDR2 FVKESK.

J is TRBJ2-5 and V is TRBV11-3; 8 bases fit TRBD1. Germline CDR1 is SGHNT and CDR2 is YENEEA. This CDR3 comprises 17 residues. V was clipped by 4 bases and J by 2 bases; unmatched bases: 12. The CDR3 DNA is TGTGCCAGCAGCTGCCGACAGGGGTGGACTACTCAAGAGACCCAGTACTTC. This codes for CASSCRQGWTTQETQYF.

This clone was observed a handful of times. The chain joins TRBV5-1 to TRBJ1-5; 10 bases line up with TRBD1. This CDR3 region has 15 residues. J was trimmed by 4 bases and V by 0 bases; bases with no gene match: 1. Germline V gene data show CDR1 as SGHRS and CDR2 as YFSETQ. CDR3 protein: CASSLEGQGNQPQHF. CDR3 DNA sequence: TGCGCCAGCAGCTTGGAGGGACAGGGGAATCAGCCCCAGCATTTT.

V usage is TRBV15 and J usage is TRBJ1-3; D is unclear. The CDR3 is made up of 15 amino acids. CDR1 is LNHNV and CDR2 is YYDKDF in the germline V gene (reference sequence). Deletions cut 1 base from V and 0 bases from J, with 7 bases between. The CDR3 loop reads CATSRGRGSGNTIYF. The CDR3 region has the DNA TGTGCCACCAGCAGAGGGAGAGGCTCTGGAAACACCATATATTTT.

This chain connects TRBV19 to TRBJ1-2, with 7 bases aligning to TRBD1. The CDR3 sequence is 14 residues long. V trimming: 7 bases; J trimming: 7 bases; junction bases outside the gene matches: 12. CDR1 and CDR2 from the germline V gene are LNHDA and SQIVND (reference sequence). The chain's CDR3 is CASNRGEGASGYTF. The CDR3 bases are TGTGCCAGTAATCGAGGTGAGGGGGCGAGTGGCTACACCTTC. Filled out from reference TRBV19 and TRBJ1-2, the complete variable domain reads DGGITQSPKYLFRKEGQNVTLSCEQNLNHDAMYWYRQDPGQGLRLIYYSQIVNDFQKGDIAEGYSVSREKKESFPLTVTSAQKNPTAFYLCASNRGEGASGYTFGSGTRLTVV.

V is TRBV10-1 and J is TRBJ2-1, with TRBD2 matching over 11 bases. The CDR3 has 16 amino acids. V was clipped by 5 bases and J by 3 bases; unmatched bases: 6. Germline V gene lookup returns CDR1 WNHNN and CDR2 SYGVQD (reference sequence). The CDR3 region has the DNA TGCGCCAGCAGTCCCCAGACTAGCGGGGTCTACAATGAGCAGTTCTTC. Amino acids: CASSPQTSGVYNEQFF.

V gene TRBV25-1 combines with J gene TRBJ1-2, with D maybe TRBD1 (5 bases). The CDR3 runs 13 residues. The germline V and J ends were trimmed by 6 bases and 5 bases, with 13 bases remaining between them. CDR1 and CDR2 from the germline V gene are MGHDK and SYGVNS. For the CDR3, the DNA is TGTGCCAGCAGGGGGACGGGGGGTTATGGCTACACCTTC. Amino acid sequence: CASRGTGGYGYTF.

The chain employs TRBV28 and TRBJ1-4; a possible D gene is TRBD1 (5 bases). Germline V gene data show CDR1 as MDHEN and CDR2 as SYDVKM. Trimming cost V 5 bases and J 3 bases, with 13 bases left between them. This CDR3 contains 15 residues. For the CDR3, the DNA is TGTGCCAGCAGTCTCAGGGTTAGTGCTAATGAAAAACTGTTTTTT. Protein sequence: CASSLRVSANEKLFF.

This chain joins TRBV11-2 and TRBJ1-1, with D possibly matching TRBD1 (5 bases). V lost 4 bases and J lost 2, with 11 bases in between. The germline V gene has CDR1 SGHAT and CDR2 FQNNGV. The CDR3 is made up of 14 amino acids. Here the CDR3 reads CASSSQGYNTEAFF. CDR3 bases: TGTGCCAGCAGCTCGCAGGGTTATAACACTGAAGCTTTCTTT. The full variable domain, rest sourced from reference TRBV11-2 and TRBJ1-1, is EAGVAQSPRYKIIEKRQSVAFWCNPISGHATLYWYQQILGQGPKLLIQFQNNGVVDDSQLPKDRFSAERLKGVDSTLKIQPAKLEDSAVYLCASSSQGYNTEAFFGQGTRLTVV.

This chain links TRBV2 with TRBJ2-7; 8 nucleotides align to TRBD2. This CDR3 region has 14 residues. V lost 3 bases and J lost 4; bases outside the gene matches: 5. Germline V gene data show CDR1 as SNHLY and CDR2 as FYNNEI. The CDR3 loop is CASSDLSGGYEQYF. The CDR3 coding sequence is TGTGCCAGCAGTGACCTGTCGGGGGGGTACGAGCAGTACTTC.

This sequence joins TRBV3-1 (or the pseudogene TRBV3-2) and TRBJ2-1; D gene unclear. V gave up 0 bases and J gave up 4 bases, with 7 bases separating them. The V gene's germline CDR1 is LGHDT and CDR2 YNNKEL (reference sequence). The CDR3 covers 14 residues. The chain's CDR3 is CASSQDAVYNEQFF. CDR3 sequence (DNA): TGTGCCAGCAGCCAAGATGCAGTTTACAATGAGCAGTTCTTC.

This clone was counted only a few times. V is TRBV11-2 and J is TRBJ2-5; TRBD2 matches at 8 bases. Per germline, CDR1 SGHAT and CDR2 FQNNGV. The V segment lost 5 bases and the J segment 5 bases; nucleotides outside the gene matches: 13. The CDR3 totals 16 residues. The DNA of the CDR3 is TGTGCCAGCAGCCCTCCTAGCGGGCGAAGTAGGGAGACCCAGTACTTC. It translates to CASSPPSGRSRETQYF.